Presented here are 6 T cell receptor beta chains from one specimen sequenced in a study of CD8+ T cells in alopecia areata (dated by TCRdb to about 2018). The library was prepared using the immunoSEQ multiplex PCR assay. RNA was extracted from all samples and reverse transcribed into cDNA as template for TCR sequencing. TCRdb provides this immuneACCESS table in a form limited to in-frame rearrangements. Some clones are lacking; in checked studies, under half of them reflect an unresolved V gene, and why the rest are absent is not known. For this sample the table gives approximately 29,000 clones, of which about 74% were detected only once. Together, the top ten hold about 19% of the sample. Sequencing was performed on NKG2D-low CD8+ T cells sorted from blood. In the paper's terms, the cell subset or site label means: sorted CD8+ NKG2D-low blood T cells. These receptors were obtained from a human donor with alopecia areata.

J is TRBJ1-6 and V is TRBV27; no clear D. From germline, CDR1 is MNHEY and CDR2 SMNVEV (reference sequence). The V and J ends lost 5 bases and 9 bases respectively, with 8 bases between them. The CDR3 contains 12 residues. The CDR3: CASSHGSSPLHF. In DNA, the CDR3 is TGTGCCAGCAGTCACGGTTCTTCACCCCTCCACTTT.

CDR3 bases: TGTGCCAGCAGCCGGGACAGCTCCTACGAGCAGTACTTC. It encodes CASSRDSSYEQYF. The chain combines TRBV9 with TRBJ2-7; 7 bases align to TRBD1. Trimming at V came to 4 bases and at J to 0 bases, leaving 1 base not matched to a gene. The CDR3 is 13 amino acids. The germline V gene has CDR1 SGDLS and CDR2 YYNGEE. Supplemented by reference TRBV9 and TRBJ2-7, the full variable domain reads DSGVTQTPKHLITATGQRVTLRCSPRSGDLSVYWYQQSLDQGLQFLIQYYNGEERAKGNILERFSAQQFPDLHSELNLSSLELGDSALYFCASSRDSSYEQYFGPGTRLTVT.

The chain combines TRBV4-1 with TRBJ2-3; 11 positions agree with TRBD2. Germline V gene lookup returns CDR1 MGHRA and CDR2 YSYEKL. This CDR3 region has 19 residues. The V and J ends lost 3 bases and 0 bases, in that order; junction bases with no gene match: 11. CDR3 loop: CASSHRQGLAGGSTDTQYF. The CDR3 DNA is TGCGCCAGCAGCCATCGTCAAGGTCTAGCGGGAGGAAGCACAGATACGCAGTATTTT.

The chain recombines TRBV14 with TRBJ2-1; 7 bases line up with TRBD2. The CDR3 has 16 residues. V lost 5 bases, J lost 4 bases, and 11 bases stayed unmatched. Germline lookup yields CDR1 SGHDN and CDR2 FVKESK. The CDR3 region is CASSRMEAGLYNEQFF. Written as DNA, the CDR3 is TGTGCCAGCAGCAGGATGGAAGCGGGACTATACAATGAGCAGTTCTTC.

The chain joins TRBV9 to TRBJ2-2; D not resolved. The CDR3 totals 12 residues. Trimming pared 4 bases from V and 8 bases from J, leaving 9 bases between. Per the germline V gene, CDR1 is SGDLS and CDR2 is YYNGEE. CDR3 in amino acids: CASSPPLGELFF. In nucleotides, the CDR3 is TGTGCCAGCAGCCCCCCTCTGGGGGAGCTGTTTTTT.

The chain is built from TRBV7-9 and TRBJ2-1, with D tentatively TRBD1 (6 bases). The CDR3 runs 17 residues. Trimming stripped 7 bases from V and 1 base from J, with 20 bases between. The germline gives CDR1 SEHNR, CDR2 FQNEAQ (reference sequence). CDR3 sequence: CASNFPPEGTSYNEQFF. The CDR3 region has the DNA TGTGCCAGCAACTTCCCCCCCGAAGGGACATCCTACAATGAGCAGTTCTTC.